The entry below gives a single T cell receptor (beta chain) sequence along with its context. What it binds is unknown. PCR used 60 Vbeta primers and 13 Jbeta primers. In the study's own analysis: A later analysis counted 80 million or so unique TCR beta chains, some 10 million shared. The data were produced by immunoSEQ multiplex PCR, yet TCRdb's version contains in-frame clones alone and is incomplete. V, J and clone size are taken as reported in that table, and D and trimming were inferred from the DNA itself. The data contain around 110,000 clones, 79% of them singletons. This sample is part of a study of cytomegalovirus exposure and HLA in healthy donors. Broader study findings: Sequencing depth across donors, presence/absence analyses assumed, was roughly uniform.

Trimming took 0 bases from V and 3 from J; bases not matched to a gene: 0. There are 15 residues in the CDR3. The V gene's germline CDR1 is SGDLS and CDR2 YYNGEE. The rearrangement links TRBV9 to TRBJ2-2; 9 nucleotides match TRBD2. This clonotype was sampled from a woman between 18 and 29 years old in good health and CMV-seropositive. Sample: PBMCs. Written as DNA, the CDR3 is TGTGCCAGCAGCGTAGGACTAGCGGACACCGGGGAGCTGTTTTTT. It specifies CASSVGLADTGELFF.